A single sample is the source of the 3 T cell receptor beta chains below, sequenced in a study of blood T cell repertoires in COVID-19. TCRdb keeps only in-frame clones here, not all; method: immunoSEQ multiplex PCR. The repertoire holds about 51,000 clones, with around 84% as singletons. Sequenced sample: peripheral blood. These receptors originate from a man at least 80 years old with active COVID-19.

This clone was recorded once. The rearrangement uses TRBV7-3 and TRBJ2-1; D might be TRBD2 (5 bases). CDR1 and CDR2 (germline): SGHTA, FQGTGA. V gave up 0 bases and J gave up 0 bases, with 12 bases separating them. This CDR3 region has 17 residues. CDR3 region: CASSLTATGSSYNEQFF. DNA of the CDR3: TGTGCCAGCAGCTTAACTGCAACGGGAAGCTCCTACAATGAGCAGTTCTTC.

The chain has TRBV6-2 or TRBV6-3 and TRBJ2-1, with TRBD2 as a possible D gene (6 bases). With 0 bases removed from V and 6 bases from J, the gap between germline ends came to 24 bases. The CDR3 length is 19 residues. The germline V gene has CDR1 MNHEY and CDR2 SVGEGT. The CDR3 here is CASSYSSGWGRESTNEQFF. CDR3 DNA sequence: TGTGCCAGCAGTTACTCGAGTGGGTGGGGACGGGAGTCGACCAATGAGCAGTTCTTC.

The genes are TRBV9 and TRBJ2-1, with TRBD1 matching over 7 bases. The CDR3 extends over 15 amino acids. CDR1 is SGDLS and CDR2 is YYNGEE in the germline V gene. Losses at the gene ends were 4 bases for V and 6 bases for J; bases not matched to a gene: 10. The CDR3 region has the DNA TGTGCCAGCAGCACCGACGTCAGGGGGAGCAATGAGCAGTTCTTC. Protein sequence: CASSTDVRGSNEQFF.